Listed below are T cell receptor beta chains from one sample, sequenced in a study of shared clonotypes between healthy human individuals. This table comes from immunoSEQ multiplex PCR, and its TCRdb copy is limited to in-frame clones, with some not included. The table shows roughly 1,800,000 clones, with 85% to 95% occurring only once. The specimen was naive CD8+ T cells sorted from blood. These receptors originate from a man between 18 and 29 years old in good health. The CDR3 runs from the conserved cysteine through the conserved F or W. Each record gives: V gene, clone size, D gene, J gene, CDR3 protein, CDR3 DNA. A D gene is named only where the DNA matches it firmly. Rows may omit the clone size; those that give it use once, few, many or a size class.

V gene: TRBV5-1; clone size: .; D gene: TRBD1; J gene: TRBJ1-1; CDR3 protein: CASRHRGAPEAFF; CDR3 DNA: TGCGCCAGCAGGCACAGGGGTGCCCCTGAAGCTTTCTTT
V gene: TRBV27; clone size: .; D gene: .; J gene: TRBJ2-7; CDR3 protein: CASSLGSPDEQYF; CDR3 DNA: TGTGCCAGCAGTTTAGGGAGCCCAGACGAGCAGTACTTC
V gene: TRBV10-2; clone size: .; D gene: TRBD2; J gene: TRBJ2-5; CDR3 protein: CASSEASGRAGETQYF; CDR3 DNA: TGCGCCAGCAGTGAGGCTAGCGGGAGGGCCGGGGAGACCCAGTACTTC
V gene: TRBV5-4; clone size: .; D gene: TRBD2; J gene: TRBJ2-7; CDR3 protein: CASSAGLASYEQYF; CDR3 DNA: TGTGCCAGCAGCGCGGGACTAGCTTCCTACGAGCAGTACTTC
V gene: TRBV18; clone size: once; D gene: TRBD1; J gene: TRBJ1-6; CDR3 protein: CASSPGTGGGNSPLHF; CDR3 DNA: TGTGCCAGCTCACCAGGGACAGGGGGCGGTAATTCACCCCTCCACTTT
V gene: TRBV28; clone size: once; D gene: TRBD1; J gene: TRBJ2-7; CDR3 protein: CASSPDREVYEQYF; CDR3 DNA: TGTGCCAGCAGTCCGGACAGGGAAGTATACGAGCAGTACTTC
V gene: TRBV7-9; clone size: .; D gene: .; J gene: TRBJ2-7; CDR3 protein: CASSDLHYEQYF; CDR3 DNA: TGTGCCAGCAGCGACCTCCACTACGAGCAGTACTTC
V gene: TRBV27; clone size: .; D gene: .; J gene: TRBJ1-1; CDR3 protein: CASSLSGKNTEAFF; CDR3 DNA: TGTGCCAGCAGTTTATCGGGCAAGAACACTGAAGCTTTCTTT
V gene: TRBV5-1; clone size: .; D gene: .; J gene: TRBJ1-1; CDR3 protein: CASSDTGPDRTEAFF; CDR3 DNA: TGCGCCAGCAGCGATACAGGGCCCGACCGCACTGAAGCTTTCTTT
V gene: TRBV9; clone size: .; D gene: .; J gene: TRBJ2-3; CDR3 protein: CASSPYSDTQYF; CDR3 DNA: TGTGCCAGCAGCCCCTATTCGGATACGCAGTATTTT
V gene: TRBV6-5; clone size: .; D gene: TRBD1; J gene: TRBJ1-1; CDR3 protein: CASSWGQGNTEAFF; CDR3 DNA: TGTGCCAGCAGCTGGGGACAGGGGAACACTGAAGCTTTCTTT
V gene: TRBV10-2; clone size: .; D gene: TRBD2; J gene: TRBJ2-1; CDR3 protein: CASIKGLADNEQFF; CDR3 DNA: TGCGCCAGCATAAAAGGGCTAGCGGACAATGAGCAGTTCTTC
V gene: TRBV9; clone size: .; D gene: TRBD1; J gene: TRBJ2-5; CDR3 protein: CASSPQGDREETQYF; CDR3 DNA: TGTGCCAGCAGCCCCCAGGGGGACAGGGAGGAGACCCAGTACTTC
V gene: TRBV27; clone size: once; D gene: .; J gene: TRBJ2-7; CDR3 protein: CASSLSAGSGHGQYF; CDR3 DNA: TGTGCCAGCAGTTTATCGGCAGGGTCGGGGCATGGGCAGTACTTC
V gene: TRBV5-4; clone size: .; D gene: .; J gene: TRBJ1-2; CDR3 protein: CASSWDQGSYGYTF; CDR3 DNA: TGTGCCAGCAGCTGGGATCAGGGGAGCTATGGCTACACCTTC
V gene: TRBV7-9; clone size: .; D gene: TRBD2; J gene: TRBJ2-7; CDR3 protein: CASSFAGGPVYEQYF; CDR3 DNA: TGTGCCAGCAGCTTTGCGGGAGGGCCGGTCTACGAGCAGTACTTC
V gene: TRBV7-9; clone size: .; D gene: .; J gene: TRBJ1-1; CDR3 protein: CASSFPDSLGTEAFF; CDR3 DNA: TGTGCCAGCAGCTTCCCGGACAGTTTGGGAACTGAAGCTTTCTTT
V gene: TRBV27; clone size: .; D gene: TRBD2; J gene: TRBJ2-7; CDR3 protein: CASSFSGSRNEQYF; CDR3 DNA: TGTGCCAGCAGTTTTAGCGGGAGCCGCAACGAGCAGTACTTC
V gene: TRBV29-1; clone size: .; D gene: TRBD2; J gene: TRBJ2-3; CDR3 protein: CSVAPAGSADTQYF; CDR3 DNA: TGCAGCGTTGCCCCAGCGGGGTCGGCAGATACGCAGTATTTT
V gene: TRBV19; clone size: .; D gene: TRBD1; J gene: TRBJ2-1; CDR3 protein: CASRDRGLNNEQFF; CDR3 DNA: TGTGCCAGTAGAGACAGGGGTCTCAACAATGAGCAGTTCTTC
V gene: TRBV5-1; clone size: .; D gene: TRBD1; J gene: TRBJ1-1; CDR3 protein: CASSLTGPTEAFF; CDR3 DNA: TGCGCCAGCAGCCTGACAGGGCCCACTGAAGCTTTCTTT
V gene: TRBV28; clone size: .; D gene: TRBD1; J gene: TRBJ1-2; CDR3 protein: CASSSHSLTGGSHGYTF; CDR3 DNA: TGTGCCAGCAGTTCCCACTCCCTGACAGGGGGCAGCCATGGCTACACCTTC
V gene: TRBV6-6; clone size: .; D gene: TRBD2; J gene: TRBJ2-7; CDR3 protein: CASRGGASLSYEQYF; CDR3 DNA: TGTGCCAGCCGGGGGGGGGCGTCACTCTCCTACGAGCAGTACTTC
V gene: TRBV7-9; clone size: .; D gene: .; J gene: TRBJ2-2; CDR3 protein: CASSFGGTGELFF; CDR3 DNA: TGTGCCAGCAGCTTTGGGGGAACCGGGGAGCTGTTTTTT
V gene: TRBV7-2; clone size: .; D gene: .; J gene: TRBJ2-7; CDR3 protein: CASSATDRAYEQYF; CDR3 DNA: TGTGCCAGCAGCGCAACAGACAGAGCCTACGAGCAGTACTTC
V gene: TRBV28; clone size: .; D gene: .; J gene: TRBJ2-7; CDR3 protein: CASSLSGTFYEQYF; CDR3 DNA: TGTGCCAGCAGTTTGTCGGGGACCTTCTACGAGCAGTACTTC
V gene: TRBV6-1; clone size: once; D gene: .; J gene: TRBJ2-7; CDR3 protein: CASSFLHRDEQYF; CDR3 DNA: TGTGCCAGCAGTTTCCTCCACCGAGACGAGCAGTACTTC
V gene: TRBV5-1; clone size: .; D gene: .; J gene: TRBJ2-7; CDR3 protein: CASSPSGVQSSYEQYF; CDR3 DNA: TGCGCCAGCAGCCCATCTGGGGTCCAGAGCTCCTACGAGCAGTACTTC
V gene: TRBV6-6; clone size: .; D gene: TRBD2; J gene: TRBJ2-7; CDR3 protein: CASSYGGGEGQYF; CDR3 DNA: TGTGCCAGCAGTTACGGGGGAGGGGAGGGGCAGTACTTC
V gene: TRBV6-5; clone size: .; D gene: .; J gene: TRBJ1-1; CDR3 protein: CASSSGDMNTEAFF; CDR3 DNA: TGTGCCAGCAGTTCAGGGGACATGAACACTGAAGCTTTCTTT
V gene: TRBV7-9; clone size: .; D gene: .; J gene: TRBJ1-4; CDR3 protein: CASSGTVNNEKLFF; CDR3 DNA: TGTGCCAGCAGCGGGACGGTGAATAATGAAAAACTGTTTTTT
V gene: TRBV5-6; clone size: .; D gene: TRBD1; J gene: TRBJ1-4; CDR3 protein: CASSPGQGYEKLFF; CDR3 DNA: TGTGCCAGCAGCCCCGGACAGGGGTACGAAAAACTGTTTTTT
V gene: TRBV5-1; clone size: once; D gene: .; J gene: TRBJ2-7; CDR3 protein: CASSLEYPYEQYF; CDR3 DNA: TGCGCCAGCAGCTTGGAGTACCCCTACGAGCAGTACTTC